This T cell receptor beta chain was captured in a study of cytomegalovirus exposure and HLA in healthy donors. Study-wide results and limits: Some public TCRs appeared in many individuals, while most sequences were rare. Previous analysis showed most TCR beta V segments were productive about 90% or about 30% of the time.

A note on this clone: Its antigen remains unknown.

The CDR3 extends over 16 amino acids. Germline CDR1 reads LNHNV; CDR2 reads YYDKDF (reference sequence). Trimming left V 0 bases short and J 2 bases short, with 14 bases between. 60 Vbeta and 13 Jbeta primers were used in PCR. The data were produced by immunoSEQ multiplex PCR, yet TCRdb's version contains in-frame clones alone and is incomplete. The profile shows almost 200,000 clones, roughly three quarters of them singletons. This clonotype originated in a male donor in good health and CMV-seropositive. V is TRBV15 and J is TRBJ2-7; D may be TRBD1 (5 bases). The specimen sequenced was PBMCs. Here the CDR3 reads CATSREGQGYAYEQYF. The CDR3 nucleotides read TGTGCCACCAGCAGAGAAGGGCAGGGTTACGCCTACGAGCAGTACTTC.